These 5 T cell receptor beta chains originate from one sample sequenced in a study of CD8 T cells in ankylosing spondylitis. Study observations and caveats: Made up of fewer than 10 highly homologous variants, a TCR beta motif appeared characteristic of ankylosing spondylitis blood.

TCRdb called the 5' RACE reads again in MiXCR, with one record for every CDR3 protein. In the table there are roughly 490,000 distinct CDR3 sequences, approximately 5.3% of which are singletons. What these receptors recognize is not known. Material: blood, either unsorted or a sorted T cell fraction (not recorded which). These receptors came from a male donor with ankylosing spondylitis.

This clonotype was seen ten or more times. This CDR3 is CSASFTPLSTDTQYF. CDR3 in DNA: TGCAGTGCTAGCTTCACCCCCCTTAGCACAGATACGCAGTATTTT. The rearrangement uses TRBV20-1 and TRBJ2-3; D is undetermined. Trimming shortened V by 3 bases and J by 0 bases, and 13 bases separated the two germline ends. Looked up from germline, CDR1 is DFQATT and CDR2 is SNEGSKA (reference sequence). The CDR3 loop spans 15 amino acids.

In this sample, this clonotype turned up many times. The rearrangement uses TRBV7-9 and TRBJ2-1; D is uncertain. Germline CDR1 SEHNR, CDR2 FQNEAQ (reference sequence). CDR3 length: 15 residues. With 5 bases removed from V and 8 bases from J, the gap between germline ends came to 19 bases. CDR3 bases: TGTGCCAGCAGCCCGCCGGATTTGGAGACATATGAGCAGTTCTTC. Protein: CASSPPDLETYEQFF.

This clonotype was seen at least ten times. The CDR3 spells CASSVGTRYHEQYF. CDR3 DNA: TGTGCCAGCAGCGTCGGGACTAGGTACCACGAGCAGTACTTC. The chain couples TRBV9 to TRBJ2-7, with 8 bases aligning to TRBD2. Trimming removed 2 bases from V and 5 bases from J; junction bases left unmatched: 6. This CDR3 is built from 14 residues. Germline assignment: CDR1 SGDLS and CDR2 YYNGEE.

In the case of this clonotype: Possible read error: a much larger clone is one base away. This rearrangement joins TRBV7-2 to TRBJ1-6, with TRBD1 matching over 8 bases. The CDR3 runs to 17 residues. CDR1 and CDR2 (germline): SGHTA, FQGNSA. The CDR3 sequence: CSSSLIGTGGYNSPLHF. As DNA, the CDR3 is TGTTCCAGCAGCTTAATCGGGACAGGAGGCTATAATTCACCCCTCCACTTT.

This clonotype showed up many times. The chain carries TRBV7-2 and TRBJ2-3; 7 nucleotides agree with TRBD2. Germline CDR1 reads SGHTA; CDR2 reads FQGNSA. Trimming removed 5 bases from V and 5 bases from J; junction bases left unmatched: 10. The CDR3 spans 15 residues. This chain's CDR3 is CASSPTSDPLDTQYF. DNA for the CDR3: TGTGCCAGCAGCCCAACTAGCGACCCCCTAGATACGCAGTATTTT.